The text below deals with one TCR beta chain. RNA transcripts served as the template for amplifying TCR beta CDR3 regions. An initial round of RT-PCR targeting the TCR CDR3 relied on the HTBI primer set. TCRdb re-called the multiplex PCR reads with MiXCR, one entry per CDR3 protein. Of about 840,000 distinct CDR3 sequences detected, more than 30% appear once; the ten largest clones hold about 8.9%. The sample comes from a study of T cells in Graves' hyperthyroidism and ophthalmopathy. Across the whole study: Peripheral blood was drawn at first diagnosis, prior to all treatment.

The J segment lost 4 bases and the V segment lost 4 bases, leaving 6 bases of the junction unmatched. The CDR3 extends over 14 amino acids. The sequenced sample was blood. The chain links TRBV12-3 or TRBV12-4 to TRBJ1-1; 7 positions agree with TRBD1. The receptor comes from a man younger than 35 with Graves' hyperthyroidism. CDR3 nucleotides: TGTGCCAGCAGTTGGACAGGTAGCGGCACTGAAGCTTTCTTT. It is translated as CASSWTGSGTEAFF.